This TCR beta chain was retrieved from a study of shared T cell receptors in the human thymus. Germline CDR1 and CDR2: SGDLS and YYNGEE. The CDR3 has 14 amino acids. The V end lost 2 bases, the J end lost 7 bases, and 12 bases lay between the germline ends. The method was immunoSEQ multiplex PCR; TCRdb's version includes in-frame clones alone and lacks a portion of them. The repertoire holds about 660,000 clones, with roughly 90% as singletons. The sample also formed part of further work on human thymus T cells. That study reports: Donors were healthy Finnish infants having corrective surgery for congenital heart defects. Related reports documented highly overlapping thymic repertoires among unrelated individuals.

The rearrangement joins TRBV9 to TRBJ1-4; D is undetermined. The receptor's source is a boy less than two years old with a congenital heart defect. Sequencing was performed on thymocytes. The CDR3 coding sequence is TGTGCCAGCAGCGTCTCCGAATCGGGTGAAAAACTGTTTTTT. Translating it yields CASSVSESGEKLFF.